The source of this T cell receptor (beta chain) is a study of CD8 T cells in ankylosing spondylitis. One entry per CDR3 protein, called by TCRdb with MiXCR from the 5' RACE reads. The table lists around 430,000 distinct CDR3 sequences, over 15% of them singletons, with approximately 0.93% in the top ten. General study results and limits: What seemed typical of ankylosing spondylitis blood was a TCR beta motif built from under 10 highly homologous variants.

This clonotype was seen more than once but under ten times. Its cognate antigen is unknown. Trimming took 5 bases from V and 2 from J; bases not matched to a gene: 11. In germline, CDR1 is SQVTM, CDR2 ANQGSEA. The CDR3 consists of 15 residues. Sequencing was done on a sample of blood, either unsorted or a sorted T cell fraction (not recorded which). This chain uses TRBV29-1 with TRBJ2-5; 7 bases match TRBD2. The sequence derives from a male donor with ankylosing spondylitis. The CDR3: CSVLAPWRGQETQYF. The CDR3 DNA is TGCAGCGTTCTGGCCCCTTGGCGGGGGCAAGAGACCCAGTACTTC.